Presented here are 26 T cell receptor beta chains from one specimen sequenced in a study of blood T cell repertoires in COVID-19 (dated by TCRdb to about 2020). The library was produced with the immunoSEQ multiplex PCR assay. TCRdb limited this immuneACCESS table to in-frame rearrangements with V and J called. A share of clones is missing; checked studies link under half to unresolved V genes, and the rest is unexplained. This sample is represented by 450,000 or so clones; approximately 90% of them were singletons. Of the sample, 0.65% to 1% falls within the top ten clones. Sequencing used peripheral blood. These receptors originate from a man aged 18 to 30 with COVID-19, enrolled during active disease.

J is TRBJ1-1 and V is TRBV6-5; 9 bases agree with TRBD1. Germline lookup yields CDR1 MNHEY and CDR2 SVGAGI. Trimming removed 10 bases from V and 5 bases from J; junction bases left unmatched: 11. The CDR3 covers 14 residues. The DNA for the CDR3 is TGTGCCACTTACCTGGGACAGGGTGTTACTGAAGCTTTCTTT. Translating it yields CATYLGQGVTEAFF.

The chain combines TRBV20-1 with TRBJ1-2; D not resolved. In germline, CDR1 is DFQATT, CDR2 SNEGSKA (reference sequence). The CDR3 is made up of 11 amino acids. V was shortened by 3 bases and J by 5 bases, with 7 bases between the two germline ends. DNA of the CDR3: TGCAGTGCTAGTTCATTGTATGGCTACACCTTC. Its translation: CSASSLYGYTF.

With regard to this clone: Different DNA sequences within this sample yield the same CDR3. The V call is TRBV6-5, the J call TRBJ1-6; a possible D gene is TRBD1 (5 bases). This CDR3 spans 15 amino acids. V was trimmed by 0 bases and J by 10 bases, leaving 13 bases between them. CDR1 MNHEY and CDR2 SVGAGI come from the germline V gene. The chain's CDR3 is CASSYSRQGGSPLHF. The CDR3 DNA is TGTGCCAGCAGTTACTCAAGGCAGGGTGGGTCACCCCTCCACTTT.

The chain is built from TRBV7-9 and TRBJ1-2; TRBD1 matches at 8 bases. The trim removed 1 base at V and 2 bases at J, leaving 9 bases unmatched. The CDR3 covers 17 residues. Looked up from germline, CDR1 is SEHNR and CDR2 is FQNEAQ (reference sequence). DNA of the CDR3: TGTGCCAGCAGCTTAGGGACAGGGAATTGGCAGAACTATGGCTACACCTTC. Protein product: CASSLGTGNWQNYGYTF.

The V call is TRBV6-4, the J call TRBJ2-2, with 10 bases aligning to TRBD1. The J segment lost 2 bases and the V segment lost 3 bases, leaving 6 bases of the junction unmatched. This CDR3 is built from 17 residues. The V gene's germline CDR1 is MRHNA and CDR2 SNTAGT. The CDR3 sequence is CASSENGQGVNTGELFF. The CDR3 coding sequence is TGTGCCAGCAGTGAGAACGGACAGGGGGTCAACACCGGGGAGCTGTTTTTT.

CDR3 residues: CAITAGGPGNEQFF. The CDR3, as DNA: TGTGCCATCACTGCGGGGGGGCCGGGTAATGAGCAGTTCTTC. The rearrangement links TRBV10-3 to TRBJ2-1; 9 nucleotides agree with TRBD2. The germline CDR1 and CDR2 sequences are ENHRY and SYGVKD. The CDR3 consists of 14 residues. J gave up 7 bases and V 7 bases, and 8 bases lay outside the gene matches.

This clone was recorded only once. V gene TRBV7-9 combines with J gene TRBJ2-3; D gene unclear. The CDR3 covers 15 residues. Trimming removed 5 bases from V and 0 bases from J, with 12 bases in between. CDR1 SEHNR and CDR2 FQNEAQ come from the germline V gene (reference sequence). The CDR3, as DNA: TGTGCCAGCAGCCCACATACGACTAGCACAGATACGCAGTATTTT. Its protein product is CASSPHTTSTDTQYF.

The rearrangement joins TRBV14 to TRBJ2-4; D perhaps matches TRBD1 (5 bases). CDR1 and CDR2 (germline): SGHDN, FVKESK. V was clipped by 4 bases and J by 1 base, with 14 bases between them. This CDR3 has 16 residues. The CDR3 sequence is CASSRQGMMAKNIQYF. The CDR3 bases are TGTGCCAGCAGCCGTCAGGGTATGATGGCCAAAAACATTCAGTACTTC. Based on the CDR3 plus reference TRBV14 and TRBJ2-4, the full variable domain is EAGVTQFPSHSVIEKGQTVTLRCDPISGHDNLYWYRRVMGKEIKFLLHFVKESKQDESGMPNNRFLAERTGGTYSTLKVQPAELEDSGVYFCASSRQGMMAKNIQYFGAGTRLSVL.

The CDR3 DNA is TGTGCCAGCAGCTTCTCCCGGGGTGGCTACACCTTC. Its translation is CASSFSRGGYTF. The chain recombines TRBV5-8 with TRBJ1-2; D not certain. Germline V gives CDR1 SGHTS, CDR2 YDEGEE. V gave up 2 bases and J gave up 7 bases, with 9 bases separating them. CDR3 length: 12 amino acids.

The chain links TRBV20-1 to TRBJ1-2; D gene uncertain. CDR1 is DFQATT and CDR2 is SNEGSKA in the germline V gene (reference sequence). With 8 bases removed from V and 4 bases from J, the gap between germline ends came to 8 bases. This CDR3 has 10 residues. The CDR3 loop is CSPGGYGYTF. For the CDR3, the DNA is TGCAGTCCCGGTGGCTATGGCTACACCTTC.

The genes are TRBV30 and TRBJ2-3; weak D call: TRBD2 (5 bases). The CDR3 length is 13 residues. V lost 0 bases and J lost 1, with 5 bases in between. Germline V gene sequence: CDR1 GTSNPN, CDR2 SVGIG (reference sequence). CDR3 amino acids: CAWSVSGTDTQYF. For the CDR3, the DNA is TGTGCCTGGAGTGTTAGCGGCACAGATACGCAGTATTTT.

This rearrangement joins TRBV6-5 to TRBJ1-1; a weak D match, TRBD1 (5 bases). Trimming removed 8 bases at V and 2 bases at J, with 12 bases between. Germline V gives CDR1 MNHEY, CDR2 SVGAGI. This CDR3 is 13 amino acids long. The CDR3 coding sequence is TGTGCCAGCTTTCCGACAGTTAACACTGAAGCTTTCTTT. It translates to CASFPTVNTEAFF.

The chain links TRBV2 to TRBJ2-3; D uncertain. The CDR3 spans 15 residues. Between the trimmed V and J ends, which lost 3 bases and 0 bases, there was a span of 10 bases. Germline V gene data show CDR1 as SNHLY and CDR2 as FYNNEI. The DNA for the CDR3 is TGTGCCAGCAGTGACTCTGTCTCCAGCACAGATACGCAGTATTTT. Translation: CASSDSVSSTDTQYF. The complete variable domain, with remaining parts taken from reference TRBV2 and TRBJ2-3, reads EPEVTQTPSHQVTQMGQEVILRCVPISNHLYFYWYRQILGQKVEFLVSFYNNEISEKSEIFDDQFSVERPDGSNFTLKIRSTKLEDSAMYFCASSDSVSSTDTQYFGPGTRLTVL.

This clone was seen only once. The chain recombines TRBV28 with TRBJ2-7, with 8 bases aligning to TRBD1. From germline, CDR1 is MDHEN and CDR2 SYDVKM. The length of the CDR3 is 15 residues. V shed 2 bases, J shed 5 bases, and the junction held 8 bases outside the gene matches. The CDR3 region has the DNA TGTGCCAGCAGTTTACCCGGACAGGGAAGCGACGAGCAGTACTTC. Residues: CASSLPGQGSDEQYF.

The chain is built from TRBV5-1 and TRBJ2-3; tentatively, D is TRBD2 (5 bases). This CDR3 has 15 amino acids. With 0 bases removed from V and 5 bases from J, the gap between germline ends came to 13 bases. CDR1 SGHRS and CDR2 YFSETQ come from the germline V gene. The CDR3 DNA is TGCGCCAGCAGCTTGGCGGGAACCCGAAAAGATACGCAGTATTTT. It codes for CASSLAGTRKDTQYF.

The chain is built from TRBV5-6 and TRBJ1-2, with 8 bases identical to TRBD1. The CDR3 is 16 residues long. With V trimmed by 7 bases and J by 8 bases, 19 bases remained unmatched. The V gene's germline CDR1 is SGHDT and CDR2 YYEEEE. CDR3 nucleotides: TGTGCCAGCCGATACAAGACAGGGGTCGTCCCGGGAGGCTACACCTTC. This codes for CASRYKTGVVPGGYTF.

V usage is TRBV5-1 and J usage is TRBJ2-7; maybe TRBD1 (6 bases). V lost 4 bases, J lost 4 bases, and 12 bases lay in between. CDR3 size: 13 residues. Germline-derived CDR1 and CDR2 are SGHRS and YFSETQ. CDR3 bases: TGCGCCAGCAGCAAGACAGGCTCATACGAGCAGTACTTC. Its protein is CASSKTGSYEQYF.

The chain uses TRBV18 and TRBJ1-3; TRBD1 aligns across 8 bases. The CDR3 totals 14 residues. With V trimmed by 6 bases and J by 4 bases, 5 bases remained unmatched. Germline V CDR1 and CDR2: KGHSH, LQKENI. CDR3 amino acids: CASSPGQAGNTIYF. CDR3 in DNA: TGTGCCAGCTCCCCGGGACAGGCCGGAAACACCATATATTTT.

Of note for this clone: The junction differs from germline at one of its ends, possibly a read error. The chain employs TRBV24-1 and TRBJ2-1; D uncertain. The V gene's germline CDR1 is KGHDR and CDR2 SFDVKD. This CDR3 comprises 13 residues. The CDR3 sequence is CATSDPPYSEQFF. Written as DNA, the CDR3 is TGTGCCACCAGTGATCCCCCTTACAGTGAGCAGTTCTTC.

V gene TRBV18 combines with J gene TRBJ1-2, with no clear D. Trimming removed 2 bases at V and 4 bases at J, with 11 bases between. The CDR3 covers 14 residues. CDR1 is KGHSH and CDR2 is LQKENI in the germline V gene. The DNA of the CDR3 is TGTGCCAGCTCACCAGGGCAGGCCCCCTATGGCTACACCTTC. Amino acid sequence: CASSPGQAPYGYTF.

The chain joins TRBV28 to TRBJ1-5; TRBD1 agrees at 8 bases. CDR3 length equals 14 residues. Trimming removed 8 bases from V and 6 bases from J; junction bases left unmatched: 9. In germline, CDR1 is MDHEN, CDR2 SYDVKM. The CDR3 here is CASAGQVSGQPQHF. The CDR3 DNA reads as TGTGCCAGCGCGGGACAGGTTTCTGGTCAGCCCCAGCATTTT.

V gene TRBV25-1 combines with J gene TRBJ2-7, with D perhaps matching TRBD2 (5 bases). The CDR3 contains 14 residues. In germline, CDR1 is MGHDK, CDR2 SYGVNS. Trimming cost V 3 bases and J 5 bases, with 14 bases left between them. CDR3 protein: CASSDLEGVHEQYF. CDR3 nucleotide sequence: TGTGCCAGCAGTGATCTTGAGGGTGTCCACGAGCAGTACTTC.

This clone has only one observation. The V gene is TRBV5-6, the J gene TRBJ1-2; D call uncertain. This CDR3 is 14 amino acids long. Trimming took off 0 bases at V and 7 bases at J, with 13 bases between the two ends. The V gene's germline CDR1 is SGHDT and CDR2 YYEEEE. Here the CDR3 DNA reads TGTGCCAGCAGCTTGGCAATCAGGCGGGGTGGCTACACCTTC. Its translation: CASSLAIRRGGYTF. The full variable domain, in which reference TRBV5-6 and TRBJ1-2 provide the parts outside the CDR3, is DAGVTQSPTHLIKTRGQQVTLRCSPKSGHDTVSWYQQALGQGPQFIFQYYEEEERQRGNFPDRFSGHQFPNYSSELNVNALLLGDSALYLCASSLAIRRGGYTFGSGTRLTVV.

V and J are TRBV24-1 and TRBJ1-2; D is unresolved. This CDR3 comprises 11 residues. V lost 2 bases to trimming and J lost 6 bases, with 3 bases between them. Germline CDR1 and CDR2: KGHDR and SFDVKD. The CDR3 region has the DNA TGTGCCACCAGTGATTCCGATGGCTACACCTTC. Translation: CATSDSDGYTF.

V usage is TRBV2 and J usage is TRBJ2-7; 7 nucleotides line up with TRBD1. The germline gives CDR1 SNHLY, CDR2 FYNNEI. After removal of 6 bases from V and 2 bases from J, the junction contained 10 bases not matched to a gene. The CDR3 has 15 amino acids. The chain's CDR3 is CASRPTGLRAYEQYF. CDR3 DNA: TGTGCCAGCAGACCGACAGGGCTGAGGGCCTACGAGCAGTACTTC.

V gene TRBV27 combines with J gene TRBJ2-3; the D gene is possibly TRBD2 (5 bases). Germline V gene sequence: CDR1 MNHEY, CDR2 SMNVEV (reference sequence). The CDR3 totals 13 residues. Trimming took 5 bases from V and 3 from J, leaving 9 bases between them. CDR3 sequence: CASSTSDTDTQYF. CDR3 DNA: TGTGCCAGCAGTACTAGTGATACAGATACGCAGTATTTT.